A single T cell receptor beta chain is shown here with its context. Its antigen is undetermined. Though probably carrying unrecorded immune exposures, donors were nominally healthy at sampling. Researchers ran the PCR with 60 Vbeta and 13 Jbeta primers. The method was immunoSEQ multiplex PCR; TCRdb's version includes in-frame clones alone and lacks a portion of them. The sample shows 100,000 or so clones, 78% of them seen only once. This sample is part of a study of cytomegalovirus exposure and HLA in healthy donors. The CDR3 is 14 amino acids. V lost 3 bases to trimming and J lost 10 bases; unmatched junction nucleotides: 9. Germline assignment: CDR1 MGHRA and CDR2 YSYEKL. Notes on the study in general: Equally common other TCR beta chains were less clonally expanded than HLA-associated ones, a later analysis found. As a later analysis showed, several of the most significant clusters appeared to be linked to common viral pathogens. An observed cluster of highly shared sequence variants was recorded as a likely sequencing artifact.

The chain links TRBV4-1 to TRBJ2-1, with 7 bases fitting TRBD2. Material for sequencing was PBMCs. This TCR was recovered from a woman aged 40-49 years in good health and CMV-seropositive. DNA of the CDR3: TGCGCCAGCAGCCAGGGCGCGCGGGAGAAGGAGCAGTTCTTC. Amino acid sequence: CASSQGAREKEQFF.